This T cell receptor beta chain was sequenced for a study of blood T cells in healthy people across ages. Study-wide points: A roughly linear age-dependent decrease characterized TCR beta diversity per million T cells. Estimated diversity, derived from one million T cells, was regarded as an underestimate.

Between the trimmed V and J ends, which lost 1 base and 5 bases, there was a span of 20 bases. Germline CDR1 reads LGHNA; CDR2 reads YNFKEQ. The CDR3 totals 17 residues. This clonotype was seen more than once but under ten times. The antigen is undetermined. Primers used in a second PCR of about 6 to 11 cycles were a sample-barcoded 5' primer and a J-beta primer mix. TCRdb fed the 5' RACE reads into MiXCR, producing one record per CDR3 protein. The sample comprises fewer than 650,000 distinct CDR3 sequences, 25% to 35% of which are singletons, and 3% to 4% rests with the top ten. The sample also formed part of further work on T cells of mothers and their children. That work adds: Donation was provided by three healthy Caucasian mothers along with their six children. Several million TCR beta reads per child versus over 8.5 million per mother.

The sequenced sample was blood. The origin of this receptor is a boy aged 2-9 years in good health. V is TRBV4-2 and J is TRBJ2-5, with D tentatively TRBD1 or TRBD2 (6 bases each). CDR3: CASSQADRSSDRETQYF. In DNA, the CDR3 is TGTGCCAGCAGCCAAGCTGATAGATCTAGCGACAGGGAGACCCAGTACTTC.